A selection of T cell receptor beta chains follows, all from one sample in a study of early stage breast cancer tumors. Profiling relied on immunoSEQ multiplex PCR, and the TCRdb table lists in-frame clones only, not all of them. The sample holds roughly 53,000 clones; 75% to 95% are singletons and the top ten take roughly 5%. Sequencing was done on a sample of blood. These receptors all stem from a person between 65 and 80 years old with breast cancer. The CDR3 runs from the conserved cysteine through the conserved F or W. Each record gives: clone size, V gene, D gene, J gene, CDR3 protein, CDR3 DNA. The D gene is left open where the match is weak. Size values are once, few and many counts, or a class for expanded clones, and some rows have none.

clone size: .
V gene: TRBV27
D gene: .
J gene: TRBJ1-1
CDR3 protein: CASSLAGRMNTEAFF
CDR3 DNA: TGTGCCAGCAGTTTAGCAGGTCGGATGAACACTGAAGCTTTCTTT

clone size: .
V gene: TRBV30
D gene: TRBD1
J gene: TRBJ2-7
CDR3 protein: CAWSTGQGPGEQYF
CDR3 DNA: TGTGCCTGGAGTACAGGACAGGGGCCGGGAGAGCAGTACTTC

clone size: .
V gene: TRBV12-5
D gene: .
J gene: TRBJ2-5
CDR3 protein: CASGSPTDGETQYF
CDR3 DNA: TGTGCTAGTGGTTCCCCGACAGACGGGGAGACCCAGTACTTC

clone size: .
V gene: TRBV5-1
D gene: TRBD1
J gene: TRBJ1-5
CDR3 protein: CASSLTGAKEPQHF
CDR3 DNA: TGCGCCAGCAGCTTGACAGGGGCGAAGGAGCCCCAGCATTTT

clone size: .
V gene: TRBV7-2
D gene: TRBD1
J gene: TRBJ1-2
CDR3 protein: CASSIRGGAPDGYTF
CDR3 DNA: TGTGCCAGCAGCATACGAGGGGGCGCTCCAGATGGCTACACCTTC

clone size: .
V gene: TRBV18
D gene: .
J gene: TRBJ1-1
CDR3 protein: CASSITGNTEAFF
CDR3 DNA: TGTGCCAGCTCAATTACAGGGAACACTGAAGCTTTCTTT

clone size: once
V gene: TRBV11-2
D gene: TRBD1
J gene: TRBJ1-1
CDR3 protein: CASSLDAGGVTEAFF
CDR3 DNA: TGTGCCAGCAGCTTAGATGCAGGGGGCGTCACTGAAGCTTTCTTT

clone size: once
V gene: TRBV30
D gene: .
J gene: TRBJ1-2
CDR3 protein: CAWSANRDFNYGYTF
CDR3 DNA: TGTGCCTGGAGTGCAAACCGGGACTTTAACTATGGCTACACCTTC

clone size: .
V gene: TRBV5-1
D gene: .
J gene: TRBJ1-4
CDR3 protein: CASSLGFREGEKLFF
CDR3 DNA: TGCGCCAGCAGCTTGGGTTTCAGGGAGGGGGAAAAACTGTTTTTT

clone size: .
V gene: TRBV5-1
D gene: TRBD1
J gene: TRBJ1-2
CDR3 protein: CASSEGQGLGGYTF
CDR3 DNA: TGCGCCAGCAGCGAGGGACAGGGGTTGGGTGGCTACACCTTC